This is a list of T cell receptor beta chains from one sample in a study of early stage breast cancer tumors. Assay: immunoSEQ multiplex PCR; the TCRdb copy retains only in-frame clones and omits some. The sample has fewer than 30,000 clones, approximately 80% seen once; the top ten hold 10% to 15%. The specimen was blood. The receptor source for this set is a person aged 55-75 years with breast cancer. Each CDR3 is given with its conserved first and last residue. The order of the fields is V gene, J gene, clone size, D gene, CDR3 protein, CDR3 DNA. A D gene is named only where the DNA matches it firmly. A row's size may be missing; if present it is once, few, many or a size class.

v_call: TRBV30
j_call: TRBJ1-4
clone_size: NA
d_call: NA
cdr3_aa: CAWSTGTINEKLFF
cdr3_nt: TGTGCCTGGAGTACGGGAACTATTAATGAAAAACTGTTTTTT

v_call: TRBV15
j_call: TRBJ2-7
clone_size: NA
d_call: TRBD2
cdr3_aa: CATSRGGRRGGSSYEQYF
cdr3_nt: TGTGCCACCAGCAGAGGCGGGAGGAGAGGCGGAAGCTCCTACGAGCAGTACTTC

v_call: TRBV27
j_call: TRBJ2-7
clone_size: NA
d_call: TRBD1
cdr3_aa: CASSFYSDRGTYEQYF
cdr3_nt: TGTGCCAGCAGTTTCTATTCGGACAGGGGGACCTACGAGCAGTACTTC

v_call: TRBV7-6
j_call: TRBJ2-7
clone_size: NA
d_call: TRBD2
cdr3_aa: CASSPREGHSYEQYF
cdr3_nt: TGTGCCAGCAGCCCTCGGGAGGGGCATAGCTACGAGCAGTACTTC

v_call: TRBV9
j_call: TRBJ1-1
clone_size: once
d_call: TRBD1
cdr3_aa: CASSVETGGTEAFF
cdr3_nt: TGTGCCAGCAGCGTGGAGACAGGGGGCACTGAAGCTTTCTTT

v_call: TRBV10-3
j_call: TRBJ2-2
clone_size: NA
d_call: TRBD2
cdr3_aa: CAISSSGSENTGELFF
cdr3_nt: TGTGCCATCAGTTCTAGCGGGAGCGAGAACACCGGGGAGCTGTTTTTT

v_call: TRBV29-1
j_call: TRBJ2-5
clone_size: once
d_call: NA
cdr3_aa: CSVGGGRGGQETQYF
cdr3_nt: TGCAGCGTTGGAGGCGGGAGAGGGGGACAAGAGACCCAGTACTTC

v_call: TRBV18
j_call: TRBJ2-7
clone_size: NA
d_call: TRBD2
cdr3_aa: CASSPSGGSYEQYF
cdr3_nt: TGTGCCAGCTCACCCTCGGGGGGGAGCTACGAGCAGTACTTC

v_call: TRBV5-1
j_call: TRBJ2-3
clone_size: NA
d_call: TRBD2
cdr3_aa: CASSWGLAGGRDTQYF
cdr3_nt: TGCGCCAGCAGCTGGGGACTAGCGGGAGGGAGGGATACGCAGTATTTT

v_call: TRBV27
j_call: TRBJ1-2
clone_size: NA
d_call: TRBD1
cdr3_aa: CASSLGRGSYGYTF
cdr3_nt: TGTGCCAGCAGTTTAGGCAGGGGGTCCTATGGCTACACCTTC

v_call: TRBV5-6
j_call: TRBJ2-5
clone_size: NA
d_call: TRBD1
cdr3_aa: CASGGTGLQETQYF
cdr3_nt: TGTGCCAGCGGTGGGACAGGGCTTCAAGAGACCCAGTACTTC

v_call: TRBV7-2
j_call: TRBJ2-1
clone_size: NA
d_call: NA
cdr3_aa: CASSSGSYNEQFF
cdr3_nt: TGTGCCAGCAGTAGTGGTTCCTACAATGAGCAGTTCTTC

v_call: TRBV6-4
j_call: TRBJ2-2
clone_size: NA
d_call: TRBD1
cdr3_aa: CASSGQGDTGELFF
cdr3_nt: TGTGCCAGCAGTGGACAGGGGGACACCGGGGAGCTGTTTTTT

v_call: TRBV19
j_call: TRBJ1-5
clone_size: NA
d_call: TRBD1
cdr3_aa: CASSIPAGGNQPQHF
cdr3_nt: TGTGCCAGTAGTATTCCAGCAGGGGGAAATCAGCCCCAGCATTTT

v_call: TRBV6-5
j_call: TRBJ1-5
clone_size: few
d_call: NA
cdr3_aa: CASSPLTGRDQPQHF
cdr3_nt: TGTGCCAGCAGTCCACTGACAGGTCGGGATCAGCCCCAGCATTTT

v_call: TRBV29-1
j_call: TRBJ2-1
clone_size: few
d_call: NA
cdr3_aa: CSVAHQRTINEQFF
cdr3_nt: TGCAGCGTTGCACATCAACGTACAATCAATGAGCAGTTCTTC

v_call: TRBV29-1
j_call: TRBJ1-4
clone_size: few
d_call: TRBD1
cdr3_aa: CSVREQGVVEKLFF
cdr3_nt: TGCAGCGTCCGTGAACAGGGGGTGGTCGAAAAACTGTTTTTT

v_call: TRBV7-9
j_call: TRBJ2-6
clone_size: once
d_call: NA
cdr3_aa: CASSSIRRDSGANVLTF
cdr3_nt: TGTGCCAGCAGCTCCATCAGACGGGACTCTGGGGCCAACGTCCTGACTTTC

v_call: TRBV5-8
j_call: TRBJ2-7
clone_size: NA
d_call: NA
cdr3_aa: CASSLAVSEQYF
cdr3_nt: TGTGCCAGCAGCTTGGCCGTCTCCGAGCAGTACTTC

v_call: TRBV29-1
j_call: TRBJ2-5
clone_size: NA
d_call: NA
cdr3_aa: CSVHRVGETQYF
cdr3_nt: TGCAGCGTCCATAGAGTCGGAGAGACCCAGTACTTC

v_call: TRBV7-8
j_call: TRBJ1-5
clone_size: NA
d_call: TRBD1
cdr3_aa: CASSPTLTGASNQPQHF
cdr3_nt: TGTGCCAGCAGCCCAACCCTAACAGGGGCTAGCAATCAGCCCCAGCATTTT

v_call: TRBV30
j_call: TRBJ1-1
clone_size: once
d_call: NA
cdr3_aa: CAWSVGRGDTEAFF
cdr3_nt: TGTGCCTGGAGCGTCGGGAGGGGGGACACTGAAGCTTTCTTT

v_call: TRBV30
j_call: TRBJ1-5
clone_size: NA
d_call: NA
cdr3_aa: CAWSVSSPGRSQPQHF
cdr3_nt: TGTGCCTGGAGTGTATCTTCCCCCGGGAGGAGTCAGCCCCAGCATTTT

v_call: TRBV5-1
j_call: TRBJ1-3
clone_size: NA
d_call: TRBD1
cdr3_aa: CASSSGTAGNTIYF
cdr3_nt: TGCGCCAGCAGTTCCGGGACAGCAGGAAACACCATATATTTT

v_call: TRBV5-6
j_call: TRBJ2-7
clone_size: NA
d_call: NA
cdr3_aa: CASSLQGRNFYEQYF
cdr3_nt: TGTGCCAGCAGCTTACAGGGGAGGAACTTCTACGAGCAGTACTTC

v_call: TRBV9
j_call: TRBJ1-1
clone_size: NA
d_call: NA
cdr3_aa: CASSEIPSGTEAFF
cdr3_nt: TGTGCCAGCAGCGAAATCCCGTCGGGTACTGAAGCTTTCTTT

v_call: TRBV4-2
j_call: TRBJ2-7
clone_size: NA
d_call: NA
cdr3_aa: CASSYDPGSPRHEQYF
cdr3_nt: TGTGCCAGCAGCTACGACCCGGGGTCTCCTCGCCACGAGCAGTACTTC

v_call: TRBV27
j_call: TRBJ1-4
clone_size: NA
d_call: TRBD1
cdr3_aa: CASSRQGATNEKLFF
cdr3_nt: TGTGCCAGCAGTCGACAGGGGGCGACTAATGAAAAACTGTTTTTT

v_call: TRBV18
j_call: TRBJ1-1
clone_size: NA
d_call: NA
cdr3_aa: CASSPGADTEAFF
cdr3_nt: TGTGCCAGCTCACCTGGGGCTGACACTGAAGCTTTCTTT

v_call: TRBV11-2
j_call: TRBJ1-4
clone_size: NA
d_call: TRBD1
cdr3_aa: CASSYAGGSEKLFF
cdr3_nt: TGTGCCAGCAGCTATGCAGGGGGCAGTGAAAAACTGTTTTTT

v_call: TRBV7-9
j_call: TRBJ1-5
clone_size: NA
d_call: TRBD1
cdr3_aa: CASSSRDREDQPQHF
cdr3_nt: TGTGCCAGCAGCTCCCGGGACAGGGAGGATCAGCCCCAGCATTTT

v_call: TRBV6-6
j_call: TRBJ1-2
clone_size: NA
d_call: TRBD1
cdr3_aa: CASAETRDRVGGYTF
cdr3_nt: TGTGCCAGCGCAGAGACCCGGGACAGGGTGGGGGGCTACACCTTC

v_call: TRBV2
j_call: TRBJ2-7
clone_size: few
d_call: TRBD2
cdr3_aa: CASRGGLVYHEQYF
cdr3_nt: TGTGCCAGCAGGGGTGGACTAGTCTACCACGAGCAGTACTTC

v_call: TRBV6-5
j_call: TRBJ1-2
clone_size: NA
d_call: NA
cdr3_aa: CASSSDNMGGYTF
cdr3_nt: TGTGCCAGCAGTTCGGACAACATGGGTGGCTACACCTTC

v_call: TRBV4-3
j_call: TRBJ2-1
clone_size: NA
d_call: TRBD2
cdr3_aa: CASSPGIKREASYNEQFF
cdr3_nt: TGCGCCAGCAGCCCCGGAATAAAGCGGGAGGCCTCATACAATGAGCAGTTCTTC

v_call: TRBV27
j_call: TRBJ1-5
clone_size: NA
d_call: NA
cdr3_aa: CASRRGSSNQPQHF
cdr3_nt: TGTGCCAGCAGAAGAGGGAGTAGCAATCAGCCCCAGCATTTT

v_call: TRBV5-5
j_call: TRBJ2-5
clone_size: NA
d_call: TRBD1
cdr3_aa: CASSLPSSGTGLRETQYF
cdr3_nt: TGTGCCAGCAGCCTCCCATCTTCCGGGACAGGGTTAAGAGAGACCCAGTACTTC

v_call: TRBV18
j_call: TRBJ2-5
clone_size: NA
d_call: NA
cdr3_aa: CASSPLGGQETQYF
cdr3_nt: TGTGCCAGCTCACCATTAGGGGGCCAAGAGACCCAGTACTTC

v_call: TRBV20-1
j_call: TRBJ1-5
clone_size: NA
d_call: NA
cdr3_aa: CSARGGQPQHF
cdr3_nt: TGCAGTGCTAGAGGCGGTCAGCCCCAGCATTTT

v_call: TRBV11-3
j_call: TRBJ2-7
clone_size: NA
d_call: TRBD2
cdr3_aa: CASSLVAGGVHEQYF
cdr3_nt: TGTGCCAGCAGCTTAGTAGCGGGAGGCGTCCACGAGCAGTACTTC

v_call: TRBV7-3
j_call: TRBJ1-1
clone_size: NA
d_call: TRBD1
cdr3_aa: CASRGQLNTEAFF
cdr3_nt: TGTGCCAGCCGGGGACAGCTGAACACTGAAGCTTTCTTT

v_call: TRBV7-2
j_call: TRBJ2-7
clone_size: NA
d_call: NA
cdr3_aa: CASSLSWRVGSYEQYF
cdr3_nt: TGTGCCAGCAGCTTAAGTTGGCGGGTAGGGTCCTACGAGCAGTACTTC

v_call: TRBV19
j_call: TRBJ1-2
clone_size: NA
d_call: NA
cdr3_aa: CASKQGEYGYTF
cdr3_nt: TGTGCCAGTAAACAGGGAGAGTATGGCTACACCTTC

v_call: TRBV6-1
j_call: TRBJ1-2
clone_size: NA
d_call: TRBD1
cdr3_aa: CASSENRGRDGYTF
cdr3_nt: TGTGCCAGCAGTGAAAATAGGGGGCGAGATGGCTACACCTTC

v_call: TRBV5-1
j_call: TRBJ2-3
clone_size: NA
d_call: TRBD2
cdr3_aa: CASSLARLAGLTDTQYF
cdr3_nt: TGCGCCAGCAGCTTGGCTCGGTTAGCGGGGCTCACAGATACGCAGTATTTT

v_call: TRBV11-3
j_call: TRBJ2-1
clone_size: NA
d_call: NA
cdr3_aa: CASSLDSSSYNEQFF
cdr3_nt: TGTGCCAGCAGCTTGGACAGCAGCTCCTACAATGAGCAGTTCTTC

v_call: TRBV5-1
j_call: TRBJ2-7
clone_size: NA
d_call: NA
cdr3_aa: CASSLGWGRSYEQYF
cdr3_nt: TGCGCCAGCAGCTTGGGGTGGGGGCGCTCCTACGAGCAGTACTTC

v_call: TRBV29-1
j_call: TRBJ1-3
clone_size: NA
d_call: NA
cdr3_aa: CSAAGVSGNTIYF
cdr3_nt: TGCAGCGCTGCCGGGGTATCAGGAAACACCATATATTTT

v_call: TRBV5-8
j_call: TRBJ1-5
clone_size: NA
d_call: NA
cdr3_aa: CASSLGRLTAQHF
cdr3_nt: TGTGCCAGCAGCTTGGGCCGATTAACGGCCCAGCATTTT

v_call: TRBV10-3
j_call: TRBJ1-1
clone_size: NA
d_call: TRBD1
cdr3_aa: CAINQGASTEAFF
cdr3_nt: TGTGCCATCAACCAGGGGGCGAGCACTGAAGCTTTCTTT